One sample yielded the 23 T cell receptor beta chains listed below, sequenced in a study of memory CD4+ T cells and cytomegalovirus serostatus. Here immunoSEQ multiplex PCR was the method, and the copy in TCRdb shows in-frame clones only, minus some. Of more than 35,000 clones in the sample, roughly 85% were seen once. Single viable CD3+CD4+CD8-CD45RO+ cells were sorted as the memory CD4+ T cells. Material for sequencing was memory CD4+ T cells from blood. All receptors derive from an adult in good health and CMV-seropositive.

This chain uses TRBV18 with TRBJ2-7; no clear D gene. Germline values: CDR1 KGHSH, CDR2 LQKENI. Trimming took off 5 bases at V and 2 bases at J, with 16 bases between the two ends. The CDR3 consists of 15 residues. CDR3 protein: CASSGRHGSAYEQYF. CDR3 sequence (DNA): TGTGCCAGCTCAGGCCGCCATGGGTCCGCCTACGAGCAGTACTTC.

This chain joins TRBV2 and TRBJ2-7; possible D gene TRBD1, 6 bases. Germline values: CDR1 SNHLY, CDR2 FYNNEI. The CDR3 sequence is 11 residues long. The V end was cut by 6 bases, the J end by 9 bases, with 12 bases between. The CDR3 loop is CASSPSDRQYF. CDR3 coding DNA: TGTGCCAGCAGCCCATCGGACAGGCAGTACTTC. The variable domain in full, completed from reference TRBV2 and TRBJ2-7, reads EPEVTQTPSHQVTQMGQEVILRCVPISNHLYFYWYRQILGQKVEFLVSFYNNEISEKSEIFDDQFSVERPDGSNFTLKIRSTKLEDSAMYFCASSPSDRQYFGPGTRLTVT.

This chain connects TRBV5-1 to TRBJ2-5, with D perhaps TRBD1 (6 bases). The V gene's germline CDR1 is SGHRS and CDR2 YFSETQ. V dropped 0 bases and J dropped 5 bases, with 14 bases sitting between them. The length of the CDR3 is 15 residues. The CDR3 protein is CASSLDTGSPETQYF. In DNA form, the CDR3 reads TGCGCCAGCAGCTTGGATACAGGGTCTCCGGAGACCCAGTACTTC.

V is TRBV28 and J is TRBJ1-1; 7 nucleotides agree with TRBD1. CDR1 and CDR2 from the germline V gene are MDHEN and SYDVKM. The CDR3 contains 14 residues. After removal of 7 bases from V and 3 bases from J, the junction contained 8 bases not matched to a gene. The CDR3 region is CASIIYRGDTEAFF. CDR3 coding DNA: TGTGCCAGCATTATCTACAGGGGAGACACTGAAGCTTTCTTT.

J is TRBJ1-2 and V is TRBV6-5; no reliable D call. CDR3 length: 13 amino acids. Trimming removed 7 bases from V and 6 bases from J, with 15 bases in between. Germline lookup yields CDR1 MNHEY and CDR2 SVGAGI. CDR3 in amino acids: CASTLRPGDGYTF. CDR3 DNA: TGTGCCAGCACCCTCCGGCCAGGCGATGGCTACACCTTC.

The DNA for the CDR3 is TGTGCCAGCAGCTTAGGGCCTTGGGGGACCTTCTCTGGGGCCAACGTCCTGACTTTC. This encodes CASSLGPWGTFSGANVLTF. The rearrangement links TRBV7-2 to TRBJ2-6; D possibly matches TRBD1 or TRBD2 (5 bases each). The germline V and J ends were trimmed by 1 base and 0 bases, with 16 bases remaining between them. CDR1 is SGHTA, CDR2 FQGNSA, per germline. This CDR3 has 19 residues.

This clone appeared a few times. The chain employs TRBV29-1 and TRBJ1-1; D unresolved. Trimming shortened V by 3 bases and J by 5 bases, and 10 bases separated the two germline ends. The germline CDR1 and CDR2 sequences are SQVTM and ANQGSEA. The CDR3 loop spans 12 amino acids. CDR3 in amino acids: CSVEVRQTEAFF. For the CDR3, the DNA is TGCAGCGTTGAGGTCCGGCAAACTGAAGCTTTCTTT. The full variable domain, rest sourced from reference TRBV29-1 and TRBJ1-1, is SAVISQKPSRDICQRGTSLTIQCQVDSQVTMMFWYRQQPGQSLTLIATANQGSEATYESGFVIDKFPISRPNLTFSTLTVSNMSPEDSSIYLCSVEVRQTEAFFGQGTRLTVV.

This chain joins TRBV9 and TRBJ1-3; D perhaps matches TRBD1 (6 bases). This CDR3 has 16 amino acids. Germline CDR1 SGDLS, CDR2 YYNGEE. Trimming removed 0 bases at V and 4 bases at J, with 14 bases between. CDR3 in amino acids: CASSVAPTGIGNTIYF. For the CDR3, the DNA is TGTGCCAGCAGCGTAGCTCCGACAGGCATAGGAAACACCATATATTTT.

This chain links TRBV6-1 with TRBJ1-1, with D perhaps matching TRBD1 (5 bases). Germline assignment: CDR1 MNHNS and CDR2 SASEGT. V lost 8 bases, J lost 1 base, and 14 bases lay in between. The CDR3 runs 14 residues. CDR3 sequence: CASCIGGGNTEAFF. The DNA of the CDR3 is TGTGCCAGCTGTATCGGGGGGGGGAACACTGAAGCTTTCTTT.

The CDR3 DNA reads as TGTGCCAGTCAGGGGACACGATACTATGGCTACACCTTC. This sequence encodes CASQGTRYYGYTF. J is TRBJ1-2 and V is TRBV19; the D gene is possibly TRBD1 (6 bases). This CDR3 comprises 13 residues. The V end was cut by 8 bases, the J end by 3 bases, with 13 bases between. Germline loops: CDR1 LNHDA, CDR2 SQIVND (reference sequence).

This clone was detected only a few times. The chain is built from TRBV5-1 and TRBJ2-3; D possibly corresponds to TRBD1 (6 bases). The germline gives CDR1 SGHRS, CDR2 YFSETQ. The V end was cut by 1 base, the J end by 5 bases, with 11 bases between. The CDR3 is made up of 14 amino acids. CDR3 in amino acids: CASSLNRELDTQYF. The CDR3 DNA is TGCGCCAGCAGCTTGAACAGGGAGTTAGATACGCAGTATTTT.

This rearrangement joins TRBV19 to TRBJ2-7; 8 nucleotides agree with TRBD1. The CDR3 covers 14 residues. Germline V lookup: CDR1 LNHDA, CDR2 SQIVND (reference sequence). V was pared by 4 bases and J by 1 base, with 3 bases of the junction left unmatched. The CDR3 loop reads CASSNTGGSYEQYF. The CDR3 DNA sequence: TGTGCCAGTAGTAACACAGGGGGTTCCTACGAGCAGTACTTC.

This clone has only a few counts. The CDR3 protein is CASSVEPLQFEAFF. The CDR3 nucleotides read TGTGCCAGCAGCGTAGAACCGCTGCAATTTGAAGCTTTCTTT. The chain joins TRBV9 to TRBJ1-1, with D hard to call. This CDR3 region has 14 residues. Per germline, CDR1 SGDLS and CDR2 YYNGEE. V gave up 0 bases and J gave up 7 bases, with 13 bases separating them.

This clone appeared a single time. This chain joins TRBV5-6 and TRBJ2-7; D may be TRBD2 (5 bases). The CDR3 extends over 15 amino acids. The V end was cut by 5 bases, the J end by 0 bases, with 15 bases between. CDR1 is SGHDT and CDR2 is YYEEEE in the germline V gene. The CDR3 is CASSLFMGSSYEQYF. CDR3 DNA: TGTGCCAGCAGTTTATTCATGGGGAGCTCCTACGAGCAGTACTTC.

The chain is built from TRBV6-5 and TRBJ2-1; no firm D call. V gave up 4 bases and J gave up 5 bases, with 12 bases separating them. The CDR3 has 14 residues. The germline gives CDR1 MNHEY, CDR2 SVGAGI. CDR3 region: CASSSGTPNNEQFF. DNA of the CDR3: TGTGCCAGCAGTTCAGGAACACCCAACAATGAGCAGTTCTTC.

The J gene is TRBJ2-3, the V gene TRBV2; D not resolved. The germline V gene has CDR1 SNHLY and CDR2 FYNNEI. This CDR3 has 12 residues. Trimming took 0 bases from V and 4 from J, leaving 2 bases between them. The CDR3 here is CASSEASDTQYF. CDR3 DNA sequence: TGTGCCAGCAGTGAAGCTTCAGATACGCAGTATTTT. Together with reference TRBV2 and TRBJ2-3, the CDR3 gives the full variable domain: EPEVTQTPSHQVTQMGQEVILRCVPISNHLYFYWYRQILGQKVEFLVSFYNNEISEKSEIFDDQFSVERPDGSNFTLKIRSTKLEDSAMYFCASSEASDTQYFGPGTRLTVL.

V is TRBV4-3 and J is TRBJ1-1, with D unresolved. Germline V lookup: CDR1 LGHNA, CDR2 YSLEER. Trimming took 3 bases from V and 5 from J, leaving 10 bases between them. The CDR3 loop spans 13 amino acids. The CDR3 spells CASSHPHRTEAFF. The DNA of the CDR3 is TGCGCCAGCAGCCACCCCCATAGGACTGAAGCTTTCTTT.

CDR3 amino acids: CAISGTGTGGVGANVLTF. The CDR3 DNA is TGTGCCATCAGTGGGACCGGGACAGGGGGCGTGGGGGCCAACGTCCTGACTTTC. V usage is TRBV10-3 and J usage is TRBJ2-6; TRBD1 matches 12 bases. Looked up from germline, CDR1 is ENHRY and CDR2 is SYGVKD. CDR3 length: 18 residues. J was trimmed by 4 bases and V by 4 bases; bases with no gene match: 8.

This rearrangement joins TRBV5-4 to TRBJ2-1; 9 nucleotides match TRBD2. With 0 bases clipped from V and 4 bases from J, the junction kept 8 bases outside the gene matches. This CDR3 spans 17 amino acids. Germline V lookup: CDR1 SGHNT, CDR2 YYREEE (reference sequence). CDR3 loop: CASSLGPLAGRYNEQFF. CDR3 DNA sequence: TGTGCCAGCAGCTTGGGCCCTCTAGCGGGGAGGTACAATGAGCAGTTCTTC.

The genes are TRBV9 and TRBJ1-3, with D perhaps matching TRBD1 (5 bases). Per germline, CDR1 SGDLS and CDR2 YYNGEE. The CDR3 sequence is 16 residues long. V was cut by 2 bases and J by 2 bases, with 14 bases left in between. The CDR3 region is CASSVSAQGAGNTIYF. The CDR3, as DNA: TGTGCCAGCAGCGTGAGCGCACAAGGGGCTGGAAACACCATATATTTT.

CDR3 DNA: TGTGCCAGCAGTTTACCCAATCAGCCCCAGCATTTT. Encoded protein: CASSLPNQPQHF. The chain recombines TRBV28 with TRBJ1-5; D call uncertain. The V end lost 2 bases, the J end lost 3 bases, and 2 bases lay between the germline ends. There are 12 residues in the CDR3. The V gene's germline CDR1 is MDHEN and CDR2 SYDVKM. The whole variable domain, filled in from reference TRBV28 and TRBJ1-5, reads DVKVTQSSRYLVKRTGEKVFLECVQDMDHENMFWYRQDPGLGLRLIYFSYDVKMKEKGDIPEGYSVSREKKERFSLILESASTNQTSMYLCASSLPNQPQHFGDGTRLSIL.

The rearrangement joins TRBV5-1 to TRBJ1-2, with 8 bases that match TRBD1. V shed 0 bases, J shed 8 bases, and the junction held 9 bases outside the gene matches. This CDR3 spans 15 amino acids. Germline V CDR1 and CDR2: SGHRS, YFSETQ. The CDR3 DNA is TGCGCCAGCAGCTTGGACACAGGGGGGGGATACGGCTACACCTTC. It is translated as CASSLDTGGGYGYTF.

The genes are TRBV7-6 and TRBJ2-2; 11 bases agree with TRBD2. Trimming removed 5 bases from V and 7 bases from J; junction bases left unmatched: 6. CDR3 length equals 15 residues. The V gene's germline CDR1 is SGHVS and CDR2 FNYEAQ. The CDR3 spells CASSRSGGANGELFF. DNA of the CDR3: TGTGCCAGCAGCCGTAGCGGGGGGGCTAACGGGGAGCTGTTTTTT.